One and the same sample provided the 20 T cell receptor beta chains below, sequenced in a study of cytomegalovirus exposure and HLA in healthy donors. PCR amplification relied on 60 Vbeta primers (plus 13 Jbeta primers). Profiled with immunoSEQ multiplex PCR; TCRdb holds only in-frame clones, not every one. The sample shows about 130,000 clones, around three quarters of them seen only once. The specimen sequenced was PBMCs. The receptors were sampled from a man between 25 and 39 years old in good health.

About this clone: Other DNA sequences within the sample encode an identical CDR3. This sequence joins TRBV28 and TRBJ1-2, with no clear D. CDR3 length: 14 residues. CDR1 is MDHEN and CDR2 is SYDVKM in the germline V gene. The germline V and J ends were trimmed by 6 bases and 8 bases, with 19 bases remaining between them. The DNA of the CDR3 is TGTGCCAGCAGGCCCCGGGGAGAGACGGGCGGCTACACCTTC. It specifies CASRPRGETGGYTF.

V and J are TRBV6-1 and TRBJ2-2; weak D call: TRBD2 (6 bases). Trimming cost V 7 bases and J 3 bases, with 12 bases left between them. The V gene's germline CDR1 is MNHNS and CDR2 SASEGT. The CDR3 consists of 14 residues. CDR3 sequence: CASTRRRDTGELFF. CDR3 sequence (DNA): TGTGCCAGCACTCGAAGGAGGGACACCGGGGAGCTGTTTTTT.

The chain joins TRBV7-3 to TRBJ2-2; D is possibly TRBD2 (5 bases). V lost 5 bases and J lost 6, with 19 bases in between. This CDR3 region has 16 residues. CDR1 is SGHTA, CDR2 FQGTGA, per germline. The CDR3 region has the DNA TGTGCCAGCAGCCTTGACTATTCCCAGACGGCCGGGGAGCTGTTTTTT. Its protein is CASSLDYSQTAGELFF.

J is TRBJ2-1 and V is TRBV2, with TRBD2 as a possible D gene (5 bases). In germline, CDR1 is SNHLY, CDR2 FYNNEI. V was pared by 6 bases and J by 14 bases, with 11 bases between. This CDR3 region has 10 residues. CDR3: CASRVAEEFF. The CDR3 nucleotides read TGTGCCAGCAGGGTGGCGGAGGAGTTCTTC.

The chain carries TRBV18 and TRBJ2-7, with 8 nucleotides matching TRBD1. CDR1 is KGHSH and CDR2 is LQKENI in the germline V gene. The length of the CDR3 is 19 residues. J gave up 2 bases and V 2 bases, and 17 bases lay outside the gene matches. CDR3 sequence (DNA): TGTGCCAGCTCACCAGTTTGGCCCGCAGCAGGGGGCGATCCCTACGAGCAGTACTTC. Translation gives CASSPVWPAAGGDPYEQYF.

V and J are TRBV10-3 and TRBJ1-5, with a weak D call TRBD1 (6 bases). The CDR3 has 15 amino acids. Per the germline V gene, CDR1 is ENHRY and CDR2 is SYGVKD. V shed 4 bases and J shed 9 bases, with 19 bases lying between them. The CDR3 reads CAISAADSERGPQHF. CDR3 nucleotides: TGTGCCATCAGTGCCGCGGACAGCGAGAGGGGGCCCCAGCATTTT.

The genes are TRBV2 and TRBJ1-4, with D possibly being TRBD1 (5 bases). Germline CDR1 and CDR2: SNHLY and FYNNEI. V lost 2 bases, J lost 8 bases, and 12 bases lay in between. CDR3 length equals 14 residues. The CDR3 nucleotides read TGTGCCAGCAGTGAACGGCTCAGACAGGAAAAACTGTTTTTT. Translated, it gives CASSERLRQEKLFF.

The chain couples TRBV30 to TRBJ2-7; 9 nucleotides line up with TRBD1. V lost 3 bases, J lost 3 bases, and 6 bases stayed unmatched. The CDR3 consists of 14 residues. Germline CDR1 GTSNPN, CDR2 SVGIG (reference sequence). The CDR3 spells CAWSPGTGSYEQYF. CDR3 DNA: TGTGCCTGGAGCCCCGGGACAGGGAGCTACGAGCAGTACTTC.

The rearrangement uses TRBV6-1 and TRBJ2-1; possible D gene TRBD1, 6 bases. Per the germline V gene, CDR1 is MNHNS and CDR2 is SASEGT. Trimming stripped 3 bases from V and 7 bases from J, with 16 bases between. The CDR3 has 15 residues. As DNA, the CDR3 is TGTGCCAGCAGTGATACAGGGACCCCCCGGAATGAGCAGTTCTTC. As protein: CASSDTGTPRNEQFF.

In its sample, this clone was seen a few times. The chain combines TRBV7-2 with TRBJ1-2; D unclear. With 0 bases removed from V and 4 bases from J, the gap between germline ends came to 9 bases. Germline CDR1 is SGHTA and CDR2 is FQGNSA. This CDR3 is 14 amino acids long. This chain's CDR3 is CASSLAGGFYGYTF. CDR3 DNA sequence: TGTGCCAGCAGCTTAGCGGGAGGGTTCTATGGCTACACCTTC.

The genes are TRBV5-4 and TRBJ2-5, with 8 bases aligning to TRBD2. Trimming removed 5 bases from V and 3 bases from J; junction bases left unmatched: 6. The germline gives CDR1 SGHNT, CDR2 YYREEE (reference sequence). The CDR3 length is 14 residues. CDR3 amino acids: CASRLAGREETQYF. The CDR3 DNA reads TGTGCCAGCAGATTAGCGGGACGTGAAGAGACCCAGTACTTC.

Note on this clone: A read error may account for a junction end that differs from germline. The same CDR3 can be traced to other DNA sequences in this sample. J is TRBJ2-2 and V is TRBV7-9; the D is unclear. This CDR3 region has 11 residues. Germline V lookup: CDR1 SEHNR, CDR2 FQNEAQ (reference sequence). In DNA, the CDR3 is TGTTCCAGCAGCTTACTTGGGGAGCTGTTTTTT. As protein: CSSSLLGELFF.

V and J are TRBV30 and TRBJ1-6; D gene uncertain. The germline V gene encodes CDR1 GTSNPN and CDR2 SVGIG (reference sequence). The CDR3 is 17 residues long. Trimming removed 2 bases at V and 3 bases at J, with 17 bases between. This CDR3 is CAWSLPFSSVYNSPLHF. CDR3 sequence (DNA): TGTGCCTGGAGTCTACCTTTTTCTTCGGTCTATAATTCACCCCTCCACTTT.

The gene calls are TRBV4-1 and TRBJ2-3, with D possibly TRBD2 on 6 matching bases. Trimming took off 1 base at V and 3 bases at J, with 8 bases between the two ends. Per the germline V gene, CDR1 is MGHRA and CDR2 is YSYEKL. This CDR3 is 14 amino acids long. The DNA for the CDR3 is TGCGCCAGCAGCCAAGTTCTAGCGACAGATACGCAGTATTTT. It encodes CASSQVLATDTQYF.

This chain joins TRBV27 and TRBJ2-5, with D possibly TRBD2 on 6 matching bases. The end of the DNA fits TRBJ2-7 better, so the J call may be wrong. This CDR3 has 13 residues. The germline V gene encodes CDR1 MNHEY and CDR2 SMNVEV (reference sequence). The CDR3 nucleotides read TGTGCCAGCAGTGCGGGGTTGGTTTACGAGCAGTACTTC. It encodes CASSAGLVYEQYF.

The chain couples TRBV5-1 to TRBJ2-6, with D unclear. This CDR3 comprises 13 residues. Per germline, CDR1 SGHRS and CDR2 YFSETQ. The V end was cut by 4 bases, the J end by 3 bases, with 5 bases between. This CDR3 reads CASSPGGANVLTF. The CDR3 DNA reads TGCGCCAGCAGCCCAGGTGGGGCCAACGTCCTGACTTTC.

The gene calls are TRBV4-1 and TRBJ2-1, with 13 bases identical to TRBD2. Germline CDR1 MGHRA, CDR2 YSYEKL. V gave up 6 bases and J gave up 11 bases; unmatched junction bases: 7. This CDR3 is built from 14 residues. The CDR3 protein is CASRTSGRSRQQFF. The CDR3 DNA follows: TGCGCCAGCAGGACTAGCGGGAGGTCTCGGCAGCAGTTCTTC.

The chain couples TRBV28 to TRBJ2-1; a weak D match, TRBD1 (5 bases). CDR1 is MDHEN and CDR2 is SYDVKM in the germline V gene. This CDR3 has 13 amino acids. Trimming removed 7 bases from V and 8 bases from J, with 15 bases in between. The CDR3 spells CASTPQVLYEQFF. The CDR3 region has the DNA TGTGCCAGCACCCCACAGGTTCTCTATGAGCAGTTCTTC.

This chain uses TRBV7-2 with TRBJ2-1, with 12 bases that match TRBD2. Germline lookup yields CDR1 SGHTA and CDR2 FQGNSA. Trimming removed 2 bases from V and 3 bases from J; junction bases left unmatched: 8. The CDR3 is 18 amino acids. The CDR3 region is CASSLLQTSGSLYNEQFF. Written as DNA, the CDR3 is TGTGCCAGCAGCTTACTGCAGACTAGCGGGAGTCTCTACAATGAGCAGTTCTTC.

The rearrangement uses TRBV28 and TRBJ2-2; 10 nucleotides match TRBD2. The CDR3 runs 16 residues. The V gene end was trimmed by 5 bases and the J gene end by 7 bases; junction bases not matched to a gene: 10. Germline CDR1 and CDR2: MDHEN and SYDVKM. CDR3 sequence: CASSPGGSGRNGELFF. The CDR3 DNA follows: TGTGCCAGCAGTCCCGGTGGTAGCGGGAGGAACGGGGAGCTGTTTTTT.